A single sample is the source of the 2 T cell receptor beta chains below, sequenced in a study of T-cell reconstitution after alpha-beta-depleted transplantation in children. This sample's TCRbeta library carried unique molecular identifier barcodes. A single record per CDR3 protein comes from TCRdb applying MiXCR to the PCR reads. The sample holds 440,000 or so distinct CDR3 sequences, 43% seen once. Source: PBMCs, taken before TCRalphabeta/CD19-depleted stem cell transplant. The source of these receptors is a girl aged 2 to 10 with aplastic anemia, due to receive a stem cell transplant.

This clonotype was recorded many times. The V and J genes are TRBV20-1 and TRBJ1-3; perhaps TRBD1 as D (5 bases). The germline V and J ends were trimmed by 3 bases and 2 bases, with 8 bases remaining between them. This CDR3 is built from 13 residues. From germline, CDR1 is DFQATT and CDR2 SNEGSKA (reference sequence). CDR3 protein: CSASLGAGNTIYF. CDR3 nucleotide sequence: TGCAGTGCTAGTTTGGGGGCTGGAAACACCATATATTTT.

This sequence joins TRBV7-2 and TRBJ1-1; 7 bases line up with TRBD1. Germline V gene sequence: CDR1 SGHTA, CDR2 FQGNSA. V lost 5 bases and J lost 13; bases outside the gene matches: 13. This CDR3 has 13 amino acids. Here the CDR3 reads CASSTGTVGGDFF. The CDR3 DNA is TGTGCCAGCAGCACGGGGACAGTGGGGGGGGATTTCTTT.